The following is a T cell receptor (beta chain) sequence with its context. Its recognized antigen is unknown. Base quality data are lacking; no much larger clone is found one base away. Counted from cysteine to phenylalanine, this CDR3 has 19 amino acids. CDR3 DNA is the only sequence kept; it has 57 bases, read in frame from the first base. From the germline V gene (reference sequence), CDR1 is LGHDT and CDR2 is YNNKEL. V loses 0 bases of germline sequence and J loses 0 bases, and the interval between the two ends is 20 bases. These data come from a study of blood T cell repertoires in COVID-19 (dated by TCRdb to about 2020). Background on the whole study: Samples covering the acute and convalescent phases of COVID-19 were provided by collaborators in the United States, Italy and Spain. The material from the prospective study consisted of cDNA or gDNA derived from T cells, B-cell-depleted T cells, or PBMCs. Deeply sampled blood TCRbeta repertoires from subjects exposed to, actively infected with, or recovered from COVID-19 were included in the dataset. The repertoires were released in a freely available public database meant as a resource for research on the immune response to SARS-CoV-2. Samples came from the ongoing ImmuneRACE study (first 160 participants) plus 1,254 subjects from 6 global collaborators. A de-identified subject ID, COVID-19 status, age in years and sex were almost always included in the sample metadata. Where available, HLA class I and class II types were taken from metadata supplied by the sample provider and were not determined by assay-based typing.

One collaborating source in Seattle enrolled patients while the patients were actively infected and followed the patients over time throughout the course of disease. Collaborating institutions collected whole blood in K2EDTA tubes following their own protocols. For TCRbeta analysis, collaborators shipped samples as frozen whole blood, isolated PBMCs, or DNA extracted from either of those sample types. On the study overall, not on this receptor specifically: Clinical and demographic metadata were provided uncurated, with the amount varying by source and participant.

The immunoSEQ Assay, a bias-controlled multiplex PCR, was used to amplify TCRbeta CDR3 regions from genomic DNA. In the original analysis: The number of nucleated cells in each sample was estimated by amplification of reference gene primers within the assay. To quantify the absolute abundance of each unique TCRbeta CDR3 rearrangement, sequence reads were collapsed and filtered. For each sample, productive Simpson clonality was calculated by taking the square root of Simpson's diversity index across productive rearrangements. TCRdb mirrors the immuneACCESS table, restricted to in-frame sequences. Some clones are absent from its copies; in checked studies, under half trace to an unresolved V gene, and the reason for the others is unknown. That table is the source of V, J and clone size, and D and trimming were worked out from the DNA. Counted in this sample were under 200,000 clones; less than 90% of them appeared once. More than 12% of the sample is in the top ten clones.

The sequence was collected from a woman aged 65 to 85 with COVID-19, enrolled during active disease. Sample: peripheral blood. The chain joins TRBV3-1 (or the pseudogene TRBV3-2) to TRBJ2-5, with a tentative D gene TRBD2 over 5 matching bases. The CDR3: CASSQDSGRSGPYQETQYF. The nucleotide sequence reads TGTGCCAGCAGCCAAGATAGTGGGCGGAGCGGACCGTACCAAGAGACCCAGTACTTC.